Given below is one T cell receptor (beta chain) in context. The record originates from a study of shared clonotypes between healthy human individuals. TCRdb's copy holds only in-frame clones and misses some; the assay was immunoSEQ multiplex PCR. The sample includes 450,000 to 500,000 clones, 81% of them seen just once. The germline gives CDR1 SGHNT, CDR2 YYREEE (reference sequence). CDR3 size: 16 residues. Losses at the gene ends were 0 bases for V and 5 bases for J; bases not matched to a gene: 8. The clonotype originates from a middle-aged woman in good health. Some clones in this sample may be carry-over from other donors' samples. The J gene is TRBJ2-5, the V gene TRBV5-4, with 9 nucleotides matching TRBD1. The sequencing input was PBMCs. The CDR3 sequence: CASSLGGQGLEETQYF. CDR3 nucleotides: TGTGCCAGCAGCTTGGGAGGACAGGGGCTGGAGGAGACCCAGTACTTC. The full variable domain, completed using reference TRBV5-4 and TRBJ2-5, is ETGVTQSPTHLIKTRGQQVTLRCSSQSGHNTVSWYQQALGQGPQFIFQYYREEENGRGNFPPRFSGLQFPNYSSELNVNALELDDSALYLCASSLGGQGLEETQYFGPGTRLLVL.